The 23 T cell receptor beta chains listed next were all sequenced from one sample in a study of T-cell reconstitution after alpha-beta-depleted transplantation in children. Preparation of the TCRbeta library used unique molecular identifiers. TCRdb used MiXCR to reprocess the PCR reads, holding one entry per CDR3 protein. The table has approximately 340,000 distinct CDR3 sequences, 10% seen once. The specimen was PBMCs from the stem cell graft donor, collected from the stem cell graft. These receptors originate from a human donor who donated a stem cell graft to a child with acute lymphoblastic leukemia.

This clonotype has a handful of counts. The rearrangement uses TRBV28 and TRBJ2-2; 7 bases agree with TRBD1. J was trimmed by 2 bases and V by 10 bases; bases with no gene match: 13. The CDR3 consists of 16 residues. The germline gives CDR1 MDHEN, CDR2 SYDVKM. For the CDR3, the DNA is TGTGCCACTCCAACAGGGGACGACATTAACACCGGGGAGCTGTTTTTT. Protein product: CATPTGDDINTGELFF. The variable domain in full, with the rest retrieved from reference TRBV28 and TRBJ2-2, is DVKVTQSSRYLVKRTGEKVFLECVQDMDHENMFWYRQDPGLGLRLIYFSYDVKMKEKGDIPEGYSVSREKKERFSLILESASTNQTSMYLCATPTGDDINTGELFFGEGSRLTVL.

Many counts were recorded for this clonotype. V usage is TRBV5-1 and J usage is TRBJ2-3, with 7 bases lining up with TRBD2. The CDR3 is made up of 12 amino acids. Germline V gene lookup returns CDR1 SGHRS and CDR2 YFSETQ. The trim removed 4 bases at V and 7 bases at J, leaving 3 bases unmatched. The CDR3: CASSLGGYTQYF. The CDR3, as DNA: TGCGCCAGCAGCCTGGGAGGGTATACGCAGTATTTT.

The chain employs TRBV28 and TRBJ1-2, with 10 bases lining up with TRBD1. Germline V CDR1 and CDR2: MDHEN, SYDVKM. This CDR3 contains 18 residues. V trimming: 4 bases; J trimming: 1 base; junction bases outside the gene matches: 12. This CDR3 is CASSYRLDRGPFNYGYTF. CDR3 bases: TGTGCCAGCAGTTATCGCTTAGACAGGGGGCCTTTTAACTATGGCTACACCTTC.

The chain carries TRBV6-5 and TRBJ2-1; D is perhaps TRBD1 or TRBD2 (5 bases each). Germline V gives CDR1 MNHEY, CDR2 SVGAGI. The CDR3 length is 15 residues. The V and J ends lost 7 bases and 5 bases respectively, with 18 bases between them. In nucleotides, the CDR3 is TGTGCCAGCACCCCATGGGGACGCGGGCACAATGAGCAGTTCTTC. This sequence encodes CASTPWGRGHNEQFF.

The chain carries TRBV5-6 and TRBJ2-1; a possible D gene is TRBD2 (5 bases). CDR1 and CDR2 (germline): SGHDT, YYEEEE. Trimming removed 2 bases at V and 7 bases at J, with 10 bases between. The CDR3 extends over 13 amino acids. Written as DNA, the CDR3 is TGTGCCAGCAGCTTTGAGGGTGAGAATGAGCAGTTCTTC. Protein: CASSFEGENEQFF.

Only a few counts were recorded for this clonotype. V is TRBV4-1 and J is TRBJ2-1; D ambiguous. The CDR3 has 14 amino acids. V lost 8 bases and J 5 bases, leaving 16 bases between the germline ends. The germline gives CDR1 MGHRA, CDR2 YSYEKL. CDR3: CASASPERNNEQFF. The CDR3 DNA is TGCGCCAGCGCTTCCCCAGAGAGGAACAATGAGCAGTTCTTC.

This clonotype was seen a few times. This chain joins TRBV12-3 or TRBV12-4 and TRBJ2-5; 8 bases match TRBD1. This CDR3 is built from 13 residues. The junction had 5 bases not matched to a gene; V was cut back by 6 bases and J by 5 bases. The CDR3 spells CASRSGGAETQYF. The CDR3, as DNA: TGTGCCAGCAGGTCAGGGGGCGCCGAGACCCAGTACTTC.

This clonotype has a handful of counts. The chain carries TRBV4-3 and TRBJ2-1; possibly TRBD1 or TRBD2 for D (6 bases each). The CDR3 contains 19 residues. Germline-derived CDR1 and CDR2 are LGHNA and YSLEER. The V end lost 0 bases, the J end lost 4 bases, and 22 bases lay between the germline ends. The CDR3 loop is CASSQEGWGVSGTYNEQFF. The CDR3 DNA follows: TGCGCCAGCAGCCAAGAGGGATGGGGGGTTTCGGGGACATACAATGAGCAGTTCTTC.

The chain couples TRBV28 to TRBJ2-2, with D unresolved. V dropped 6 bases and J dropped 5 bases, with 25 bases sitting between them. Germline V CDR1 and CDR2: MDHEN, SYDVKM. There are 18 residues in the CDR3. The CDR3 nucleotides are TGTGCCAGCAGCCCGCCCCAAGGTTTCGCTGGTCGGACCGGGGAGCTGTTTTTT. Translating it yields CASSPPQGFAGRTGELFF.

This clonotype was seen a few times. This chain joins TRBV12-3 or TRBV12-4 and TRBJ1-5; D ambiguous. Between the trimmed V and J ends, which lost 6 bases and 2 bases, there was a span of 14 bases. CDR3 length equals 15 residues. The CDR3 DNA follows: TGTGCCAGCAGAATCGAGGCGTGGGGCAATCAGCCCCAGCATTTT. Amino acid sequence: CASRIEAWGNQPQHF.

This rearrangement joins TRBV20-1 to TRBJ2-1, with 12 bases matching TRBD2. The CDR3 has 17 amino acids. Germline V gene data show CDR1 as DFQATT and CDR2 as SNEGSKA (reference sequence). Germline trimming cut 1 base from V and 4 bases from J; bases unmatched to any gene: 8. This chain's CDR3 is CSARVLAGGVLYNEQFF. The CDR3 DNA sequence: TGCAGTGCTAGAGTCCTAGCGGGAGGGGTATTATACAATGAGCAGTTCTTC.

The chain recombines TRBV4-3 with TRBJ1-4; D may be TRBD1 (6 bases). Germline lookup yields CDR1 LGHNA and CDR2 YSLEER. The CDR3 is made up of 17 amino acids. V was shortened by 1 base and J by 5 bases, with 17 bases between the two germline ends. The CDR3 spells CASSQGGDIRTNEKLFF. For the CDR3, the DNA is TGCGCCAGCAGCCAAGGAGGGGACATACGAACGAATGAAAAACTGTTTTTT.

This clonotype was recorded many times. The chain recombines TRBV7-3 with TRBJ1-2; D gene unclear. The CDR3 is made up of 14 amino acids. V gave up 5 bases and J gave up 3 bases, with 13 bases separating them. Per germline, CDR1 SGHTA and CDR2 FQGTGA. The CDR3, as DNA: TGTGCCAGCAGCCGAAGCGGAACGGACTATGGCTACACCTTC. Its translation: CASSRSGTDYGYTF.

This clonotype was detected ten times or more. This chain joins TRBV9 and TRBJ2-1; unclear D gene. The CDR3 runs 13 residues. The germline CDR1 and CDR2 sequences are SGDLS and YYNGEE. V was clipped by 0 bases and J by 8 bases, with 9 bases between them. DNA of the CDR3: TGTGCCAGCAGCGTAGTTCTGCAGGATGAGCAGTTCTTC. Protein sequence: CASSVVLQDEQFF.

This clonotype was counted at least ten times. The chain carries TRBV11-2 and TRBJ2-3, with a possible D match to TRBD2 (5 bases). Germline CDR1 and CDR2: SGHAT and FQNNGV. Trimming stripped 6 bases from V and 5 bases from J, with 15 bases between. The CDR3 is 14 amino acids. CDR3 in amino acids: CASRLAYDEDTQYF. Here the CDR3 DNA reads TGTGCCAGCAGGCTAGCTTATGACGAAGATACGCAGTATTTT.

This clonotype was seen a few times. The V gene is TRBV20-1, the J gene TRBJ2-7; TRBD2 matches at 9 bases. J was trimmed by 5 bases and V by 4 bases; bases with no gene match: 6. Germline-derived CDR1 and CDR2 are DFQATT and SNEGSKA (reference sequence). This CDR3 comprises 13 residues. The CDR3 loop is CSAISGRVNEQYF. Written as DNA, the CDR3 is TGCAGTGCTATTAGCGGGAGAGTAAACGAGCAGTACTTC.

This clonotype appeared many times. The V call is TRBV28, the J call TRBJ2-3, with D perhaps matching TRBD2 (6 bases). V was trimmed by 7 bases and J by 1 base, leaving 12 bases between them. The CDR3 sequence is 14 residues long. CDR1 is MDHEN, CDR2 SYDVKM, per germline. CDR3 DNA: TGTGCCAGCATTCGGCGGGACCGCACAGATACGCAGTATTTT. Amino acid sequence: CASIRRDRTDTQYF. Full variable domain (rest looked up from reference TRBV28 and TRBJ2-3): DVKVTQSSRYLVKRTGEKVFLECVQDMDHENMFWYRQDPGLGLRLIYFSYDVKMKEKGDIPEGYSVSREKKERFSLILESASTNQTSMYLCASIRRDRTDTQYFGPGTRLTVL.

V gene TRBV15 combines with J gene TRBJ1-1; the match to TRBD1 covers 9 bases. Germline CDR1 LNHNV, CDR2 YYDKDF (reference sequence). The CDR3 sequence is 13 residues long. The junction had 5 bases not matched to a gene; V was cut back by 5 bases and J by 7 bases. CDR3 DNA sequence: TGTGCCACCAGCTTACAGGGGGCGGGTGAAGCTTTCTTT. Translation gives CATSLQGAGEAFF.

This clonotype was counted only a few times. V usage is TRBV7-9 and J usage is TRBJ2-5; 7 bases fit TRBD1. The length of the CDR3 is 15 residues. V shed 5 bases and J 5 bases; nucleotides not matched to a gene: 11. Germline V lookup: CDR1 SEHNR, CDR2 FQNEAQ (reference sequence). CDR3 region: CASSQLTGLKETQYF. The CDR3 bases are TGTGCCAGCAGCCAACTGACAGGGCTTAAGGAGACCCAGTACTTC.

This rearrangement joins TRBV12-3 or TRBV12-4 to TRBJ2-7; TRBD1 might be the D (6 bases). There are 14 residues in the CDR3. V shed 5 bases and J shed 7 bases, with 18 bases lying between them. DNA of the CDR3: TGTGCCAGCAGTCCTTCTACAGGGTCGGGGGAGCAGTACTTC. Encoded protein: CASSPSTGSGEQYF.

This clonotype was recorded many times. The chain links TRBV4-3 to TRBJ1-2; possibly TRBD1 for D (5 bases). Germline V gene sequence: CDR1 LGHNA, CDR2 YSLEER. With 4 bases removed from V and 7 bases from J, the gap between germline ends came to 19 bases. The CDR3 has 15 residues. In nucleotides, the CDR3 is TGCGCCAGCAGCCCGACGGCAGGGAGGGAGATTGGCTACACCTTC. Its protein is CASSPTAGREIGYTF.

This chain joins TRBV2 and TRBJ2-1; 11 bases align to TRBD2. Germline V gene data show CDR1 as SNHLY and CDR2 as FYNNEI. This CDR3 spans 17 amino acids. V trimming: 11 bases; J trimming: 3 bases; junction bases outside the gene matches: 15. The DNA of the CDR3 is TGTGCCTCCTCCGGGACTAGCGGCCAGGGAATCTACAATGAGCAGTTCTTC. It yields the protein CASSGTSGQGIYNEQFF.

This clonotype was seen more than once but under ten times. The chain combines TRBV20-1 with TRBJ1-6; TRBD1 matches at 9 bases. The V gene end was trimmed by 5 bases and the J gene end by 10 bases; junction bases not matched to a gene: 9. Per germline, CDR1 DFQATT and CDR2 SNEGSKA (reference sequence). The CDR3 covers 14 residues. The CDR3 DNA sequence: TGCAGTGCTCCGGACAGGGGAAAAGGGTCACCCCTCCACTTT. Translating it yields CSAPDRGKGSPLHF.